These 17 T cell receptor beta chains were sequenced from one sample in a study of technical replicates of blood from several donors. The data were produced by immunoSEQ multiplex PCR, yet TCRdb's version contains in-frame clones alone and is incomplete. The table includes tens of thousands of clones, roughly 94% detected once. The sample comprised T cells isolated from PBMCs. The receptor set was obtained from a human donor in good health.

This clone appeared a few times. This sequence joins TRBV4-1 and TRBJ1-1; TRBD1 matches at 7 bases. Germline V gene sequence: CDR1 MGHRA, CDR2 YSYEKL. The CDR3 is 15 amino acids. The junction had 8 bases not matched to a gene; V was cut back by 4 bases and J by 3 bases. This CDR3 reads CASSPQGQTYTEAFF. CDR3 DNA sequence: TGCGCCAGCAGCCCTCAGGGACAGACCTACACTGAAGCTTTCTTT.

The rearrangement joins TRBV6-5 to TRBJ1-2, with D unresolved. CDR3 length: 14 residues. Looked up from germline, CDR1 is MNHEY and CDR2 is SVGAGI. Trimming removed 6 bases from V and 4 bases from J, with 15 bases in between. In nucleotides, the CDR3 is TGTGCCAGCAGCCCCGAGAGGGCGCTCTATGGCTACACCTTC. Its protein is CASSPERALYGYTF.

The chain carries TRBV9 and TRBJ2-1; D is possibly TRBD2 (5 bases). V gave up 4 bases and J gave up 3 bases, with 11 bases separating them. Germline V CDR1 and CDR2: SGDLS, YYNGEE. The CDR3 has 14 residues. CDR3 in DNA: TGTGCCAGCAGCCCCCATGAGGGCTACAATGAGCAGTTCTTC. This sequence encodes CASSPHEGYNEQFF.

This chain joins TRBV7-9 and TRBJ2-7; D not resolved. The germline gives CDR1 SEHNR, CDR2 FQNEAQ (reference sequence). The V and J ends lost 1 base and 5 bases respectively, with 6 bases between them. This CDR3 has 12 residues. CDR3 sequence (DNA): TGTGCCAGCAGCTTAGTATACAACGAGCAGTACTTC. This translates into CASSLVYNEQYF.

The chain carries TRBV28 and TRBJ2-5, with 9 bases aligning to TRBD2. This CDR3 is 15 amino acids long. The ends lost 0 bases at V and 4 bases at J; junction bases unmatched: 3. From germline, CDR1 is MDHEN and CDR2 SYDVKM. The CDR3 DNA reads TGTGCCAGCAGTTTATGGCGGGAGGGACGAGAGACCCAGTACTTC. Translated: CASSLWREGRETQYF.

The rearrangement links TRBV30 to TRBJ1-3; 8 nucleotides align to TRBD1. V shed 1 base, J shed 11 bases, and the junction held 7 bases outside the gene matches. Germline loops: CDR1 GTSNPN, CDR2 SVGIG (reference sequence). The length of the CDR3 is 13 residues. CDR3: CAWSGQGRVAIYF. As DNA, the CDR3 is TGTGCCTGGAGTGGACAGGGGAGGGTAGCCATATATTTT.

V gene TRBV12-5 combines with J gene TRBJ2-2, with 10 bases matching TRBD1. Per the germline V gene, CDR1 is LGHNT and CDR2 is FRNRAP. The junction had 14 bases not matched to a gene; V was cut back by 0 bases and J by 4 bases. CDR3 size: 20 residues. In DNA form, the CDR3 reads TGTGCTAGTGGTTTGGTACTCGGGTCGACGGGGGACAGGGGCACCGGGGAGCTGTTTTTT. The encoded protein is CASGLVLGSTGDRGTGELFF.

The rearrangement links TRBV2 to TRBJ2-3, with 7 bases lining up with TRBD2. Germline lookup yields CDR1 SNHLY and CDR2 FYNNEI. The CDR3 contains 18 residues. V shed 0 bases, J shed 2 bases, and the junction held 11 bases outside the gene matches. Written as DNA, the CDR3 is TGTGCCAGCAGTGAAGCGACGTCGCTAGCGGTACCCACAGATACGCAGTATTTT. Amino acids: CASSEATSLAVPTDTQYF.

V and J are TRBV15 and TRBJ2-2; no clear D gene. V lost 0 bases to trimming and J lost 6 bases, with 11 bases between them. This CDR3 has 15 residues. Germline-derived CDR1 and CDR2 are LNHNV and YYDKDF (reference sequence). The CDR3 DNA reads TGTGCCACCAGCAGAGACTTAATTGAGGCCGGGGAGCTGTTTTTT. As protein: CATSRDLIEAGELFF. Drawing the rest from reference TRBV15 and TRBJ2-2, the complete variable domain is DAMVIQNPRYQVTQFGKPVTLSCSQTLNHNVMYWYQQKSSQAPKLLFHYYDKDFNNEADTPDNFQSRRPNTSFCFLDIRSPGLGDTAMYLCATSRDLIEAGELFFGEGSRLTVL.

The chain employs TRBV4-1 and TRBJ2-1; TRBD2 matches at 11 bases. V trimming: 4 bases; J trimming: 12 bases; junction bases outside the gene matches: 8. From germline, CDR1 is MGHRA and CDR2 YSYEKL. The CDR3 is 14 residues long. The CDR3 bases are TGCGCCAGCAGCCGACCGGGACTAGCGGAGGGGCAGTTCTTC. As protein: CASSRPGLAEGQFF.

The V and J genes are TRBV4-1 and TRBJ2-1, with 8 bases that match TRBD2. V dropped 6 bases and J dropped 6; count of bases not matched to a gene: 19. The CDR3 totals 18 residues. Germline lookup yields CDR1 MGHRA and CDR2 YSYEKL. Written as DNA, the CDR3 is TGCGCCAGCAGACCGGGGGATCCCAGGACTAGCTCTATCAATGAGCAGTTCTTC. It encodes CASRPGDPRTSSINEQFF.

The rearrangement links TRBV5-1 to TRBJ1-2; 9 nucleotides line up with TRBD1. J was trimmed by 8 bases and V by 4 bases; bases with no gene match: 9. CDR3 length: 14 amino acids. Germline CDR1 and CDR2: SGHRS and YFSETQ. CDR3 nucleotides: TGCGCCAGCAGCGCAGATAACAGGGGGCCGGGCTACACCTTC. Residues: CASSADNRGPGYTF. The entire variable domain, with the rest obtained from reference TRBV5-1 and TRBJ1-2, is as follows: KAGVTQTPRYLIKTRGQQVTLSCSPISGHRSVSWYQQTPGQGLQFLFEYFSETQRNKGNFPGRFSGRQFSNSRSEMNVSTLELGDSALYLCASSADNRGPGYTFGSGTRLTVV.

The gene calls are TRBV5-8 and TRBJ1-5, with TRBD1 matching 7 bases. Trimming took 4 bases from V and 7 from J; bases not matched to a gene: 11. Germline CDR1 is SGHTS and CDR2 is YDEGEE. The CDR3 contains 15 residues. The CDR3 is CASSPGDSIRQPQHF. In DNA, the CDR3 is TGTGCCAGCAGCCCGGGGGACAGTATAAGGCAGCCCCAGCATTTT.

The chain is built from TRBV5-1 and TRBJ2-5; 8 nucleotides match TRBD2. The CDR3 loop spans 14 amino acids. CDR1 and CDR2 from the germline V gene are SGHRS and YFSETQ. V lost 3 bases to trimming and J lost 5 bases; unmatched junction nucleotides: 6. CDR3 sequence reads: CASSSGLDDETQYF. The CDR3 nucleotides read TGCGCCAGCAGCTCGGGACTAGACGACGAGACCCAGTACTTC.

The V and J genes are TRBV28 and TRBJ2-7, with D tentatively TRBD1 (6 bases). Germline V CDR1 and CDR2: MDHEN, SYDVKM. V lost 6 bases and J lost 0, with 15 bases in between. This CDR3 spans 15 amino acids. In DNA form, the CDR3 reads TGTGCCAGCAGCCTTCCCGGACAGTTCTCCTACGAGCAGTACTTC. Translated, it gives CASSLPGQFSYEQYF.

V is TRBV6-5 and J is TRBJ2-6, with D perhaps TRBD1 (6 bases). This CDR3 has 15 amino acids. V lost 4 bases to trimming and J lost 5 bases, with 12 bases between them. Per germline, CDR1 MNHEY and CDR2 SVGAGI. CDR3 amino acids: CASSSSGARANVLTF. In DNA, the CDR3 is TGTGCCAGCAGTTCGTCAGGGGCGCGGGCCAACGTCCTGACTTTC.

V usage is TRBV6-5 and J usage is TRBJ2-5; tentative D call: TRBD1 (5 bases). The CDR3 runs to 11 residues. Trimming removed 11 bases from V and 5 bases from J, with 12 bases in between. Germline loops: CDR1 MNHEY, CDR2 SVGAGI. CDR3 nucleotide sequence: TGTGCCGCCAGGGAACGGGAGACCCAGTACTTC. Protein product: CAARERETQYF.